This is a list of T cell receptor beta chains from one sample in a study of T cell repertoires in cytomegalovirus infection. These receptors' targets are unknown. TCRdb redid the calling of the reads with MiXCR, one entry per CDR3 protein. The data hold roughly 500,000 distinct CDR3 sequences, with more than 40% observed a single time. Sequenced here: cultured PBMCs, sampled from culture after CMV antigen stimulation. The receptor set was obtained from a human donor in good health (CMV status not recorded). Some clones in this sample may be carry-over from other donors' samples. The CDR3 runs from the conserved cysteine through the conserved F or W. The D gene is left open where the match is weak. Rows give clone size only sometimes, using once, few, many, or a class for an expanded clone.

j_call | d_call | v_call | clone_size | cdr3_nt | cdr3_aa
TRBJ1-1 | - | TRBV6-5 | few | TGTGCCAGCAGTTACAGCACACAGAACACTGAAGCTTTCTTT | CASSYSTQNTEAFF
TRBJ2-3 | TRBD1 | TRBV12-3/TRBV12-4 | - | TGTGCCAGCAGTTTAAGGGACAGGGGACCAGATACGCAGTATTTT | CASSLRDRGPDTQYF
TRBJ2-3 | - | TRBV7-4 | - | TGTGCCAGCAGCCCGGACGGAACCACAGATACGCAGTATTTT | CASSPDGTTDTQYF
TRBJ2-3 | TRBD2 | TRBV2 | - | TGTGCCAGCAGTGACGGCCAGCGGGGGGTTACAGATACGCAGTATTTT | CASSDGQRGVTDTQYF
TRBJ2-7 | - | TRBV7-3 | few | TGTGCCAGCAGCCCCCTGGAACGGGGCTACGAGCAGTACTTC | CASSPLERGYEQYF
TRBJ2-5 | - | TRBV7-8 | many | TGTGCCAGCAGCTTAGGCAGGGTCCAAGAGACCCAGTACTTC | CASSLGRVQETQYF
TRBJ2-7 | - | TRBV4-3 | - | TGCGCCAGCAGCCAAGGGGAGGGGGGGGGATACGAGCAGTACTTC | CASSQGEGGGYEQYF
TRBJ2-1 | - | TRBV7-8 | - | TGTGCCAGCAGATCCCGACACCCGGGCAATGAGCAGTTCTTC | CASRSRHPGNEQFF
TRBJ2-3 | TRBD2 | TRBV7-9 | - | TGTGCCAGCAGCTTACCACCGGGTCTGTGGAGCGGGGCATCGACGGGCACAGATACGCAGTATTTT | CASSLPPGLWSGASTGTDTQYF
TRBJ1-4 | - | TRBV29-1 | - | TGCAGCGCCCTGGGAGGCGAAAAACTGTTTTTT | CSALGGEKLFF
TRBJ2-2 | TRBD1 | TRBV5-1 | once | TGCGCCAGCAGCTTGGAACAGGGGCACGGGGAGCTGTTTTTT | CASSLEQGHGELFF
TRBJ2-1 | TRBD2 | TRBV10-3 | - | TGTGCCACCCTGGGGCTAGCGGGAGCTAATGAGCAGTTCTTC | CATLGLAGANEQFF
TRBJ1-1 | - | TRBV7-8 | - | TGTGCCAGCAGCTCCGAGGACACCTCTAACACTGAAGCTTTCTTT | CASSSEDTSNTEAFF
TRBJ2-5 | TRBD2 | TRBV6-5 | - | TGTGCCAGCAGTAAACCGGGACTAGCACAAGAGACCCAGTACTTC | CASSKPGLAQETQYF
TRBJ1-1 | - | TRBV12-3/TRBV12-4 | - | TGTGCCAGCAGAGAGGAGGGTGAAGCTTTCTTT | CASREEGEAFF
TRBJ2-3 | - | TRBV29-1 | - | TGCAGCGTCGGAGTTGTGGGGGGCACAGATACGCAGTATTTT | CSVGVVGGTDTQYF
TRBJ1-6 | - | TRBV27 | few | TGTGCCAGCAGTTTCCGGGGAACGAATTCACCCCTCCACTTT | CASSFRGTNSPLHF
TRBJ2-7 | TRBD1 | TRBV12-5 | - | TGTGCTAGTGGTTTGGTGTTAGGACAGGGGATCTACGAGCAGTACTTC | CASGLVLGQGIYEQYF
TRBJ1-1 | - | TRBV7-9 | - | TGTGCCAGCAGCTCGGTTGATGGTACTGAAGCTTTCTTT | CASSSVDGTEAFF
TRBJ2-5 | TRBD2 | TRBV7-2 | few | TGTGCCAGCAGCGCCCGTCTAGCGGGGGGAAAAGAGACCCAGTACTTC | CASSARLAGGKETQYF
TRBJ2-5 | - | TRBV18 | - | TGTGCCAGCTCATCCGACGTAGGGACCCAGTACTTC | CASSSDVGTQYF
TRBJ2-7 | TRBD2 | TRBV18 | - | TGTGCCAGCTCTCACCAGCGGGATCGGGAGCAGTACTTC | CASSHQRDREQYF
TRBJ2-5 | TRBD1 | TRBV6-5 | - | TGTGCCAGCAGTGAATGGCAAGGGGACAGAGCCGAGACCCAGTACTTC | CASSEWQGDRAETQYF
TRBJ2-3 | - | TRBV4-1 | - | TGCGCCAGCAGCCAAGAGGGCTGGGGGGGCCCTAGCACAGATACGCAGTATTTT | CASSQEGWGGPSTDTQYF
TRBJ1-1 | - | TRBV6-5 | few | TGTGCCAGCAGTTACTCTACAGGGGAAGCTTTCTTT | CASSYSTGEAFF